Listed below are T cell receptor beta chains from one sample, sequenced in a study of T-cell reconstitution after alpha-beta-depleted transplantation in children. A single record per CDR3 protein comes from TCRdb applying MiXCR to the PCR reads. The sample lists under 750,000 distinct CDR3 sequences, 23% occurring once. The material was PBMCs, mostly from graft donor cells, obtained 360 days after TCRalphabeta/CD19-depleted stem cell transplant. Receptor source: a boy in the first two years of life who had a stem cell transplant for acute myeloid leukemia, so the T cells may come from the graft donor. Each CDR3 is given with its conserved first and last residue. Each record gives: D gene, clone size, CDR3 length, V gene, J gene, CDR3 protein, CDR3 DNA. D genes are given only for firm matches. Not all rows give a size; the values are once, few, many and, for expanded clones, a class.

>.|many|15|TRBV20-1|TRBJ2-5
CSARVLRGPKETQYF
TGCAGTGCTAGAGTACTACGGGGACCAAAAGAGACCCAGTACTTC
>.|many|10|TRBV20-1|TRBJ1-2
CSAGTTGYTF
TGCAGTGCTGGGACAACCGGCTACACCTTC
>.|.|15|TRBV12-3/TRBV12-4|TRBJ2-3
CASSLGGGDTDTQYF
TGTGCCAGCAGTTTAGGTGGGGGCGACACAGATACGCAGTATTTT
>TRBD1|many|16|TRBV6-5|TRBJ2-2
CASSYRKTGDTGELFF
TGTGCCAGCAGTTACCGTAAGACAGGGGACACCGGGGAGCTGTTTTTT
>.|.|13|TRBV20-1|TRBJ2-3
CSADPNREDTQYF
TGCAGTGCTGACCCAAACAGGGAAGATACGCAGTATTTT
>.|.|14|TRBV4-3|TRBJ2-3
CASSSTLVTDTQYF
TGCGCCAGCAGCTCCACACTCGTCACAGATACGCAGTATTTT
>.|many|11|TRBV20-1|TRBJ1-1
CSARDPGEAFF
TGCAGTGCTAGAGATCCAGGGGAAGCTTTCTTT
>.|few|13|TRBV12-3/TRBV12-4|TRBJ1-1
CASSPGHLTEAFF
TGTGCCAGCAGTCCTGGACACCTCACTGAAGCTTTCTTT
>.|few|14|TRBV6-2/TRBV6-3|TRBJ1-1
CASSSSTANTEAFF
TGTGCCAGCAGTTCCTCGACAGCAAACACTGAAGCTTTCTTT
>TRBD1|.|11|TRBV2|TRBJ2-4
CASLTGNIQYF
TGTGCCAGCCTGACAGGGAACATTCAGTACTTC
>TRBD2|.|16|TRBV20-1|TRBJ2-3
CSARRNSGGSRDTQYF
TGCAGTGCTAGACGTAATAGCGGGGGGTCGCGGGATACGCAGTATTTT